The 9 T cell receptor beta chains in this list originate from one sample, sequenced in a study of blood T cell repertoires in COVID-19. Here immunoSEQ multiplex PCR was the method, and the copy in TCRdb shows in-frame clones only, minus some. In the table there are roughly 83,000 clones, approximately 86% of which are singletons. Specimen: peripheral blood. Every receptor here comes from a man aged 80 or over with active or convalescent COVID-19.

This clone was detected only once. This chain connects TRBV7-9 to TRBJ1-5; TRBD1 matches 10 bases. The CDR3 runs 15 residues. CDR1 SEHNR and CDR2 FQNEAQ come from the germline V gene (reference sequence). V shed 5 bases and J 4 bases; nucleotides not matched to a gene: 5. The CDR3 region is CASSLGTGENQPQHF. The CDR3 DNA reads TGTGCCAGCAGCCTAGGGACAGGGGAAAATCAGCCCCAGCATTTT.

The rearrangement uses TRBV6-5 and TRBJ2-5, with TRBD1 matching over 8 bases. Germline CDR1 reads MNHEY; CDR2 reads SVGAGI. The CDR3 is 13 residues long. V dropped 6 bases and J dropped 7; count of bases not matched to a gene: 7. CDR3 residues: CASSGQGRGTQYF. In nucleotides, the CDR3 is TGTGCCAGCAGCGGACAGGGTCGAGGGACCCAGTACTTC.

This chain uses TRBV3-1 (or the pseudogene TRBV3-2) with TRBJ2-1; 8 nucleotides align to TRBD1. The CDR3 runs to 15 residues. The V gene's germline CDR1 is LGHDT and CDR2 YNNKEL (reference sequence). V lost 1 base to trimming and J lost 7 bases; unmatched junction nucleotides: 6. CDR3 sequence reads: CASSQGRTGQNEQFF. DNA for the CDR3: TGTGCCAGCAGCCAAGGGAGGACAGGGCAGAATGAGCAGTTCTTC.

The chain has TRBV7-2 and TRBJ1-4, with 7 bases that match TRBD1. The CDR3 loop spans 14 amino acids. V trimming: 8 bases; J trimming: 8 bases; junction bases outside the gene matches: 11. Germline lookup yields CDR1 SGHTA and CDR2 FQGNSA. The CDR3 loop reads CASSGSRGREKLFF. In DNA, the CDR3 is TGTGCCAGCTCAGGGAGCAGGGGGAGGGAAAAACTGTTTTTT.

The V gene is TRBV2, the J gene TRBJ2-2; 12 bases match TRBD2. This CDR3 comprises 15 residues. V lost 4 bases, J lost 4 bases, and 1 base stayed unmatched. Germline CDR1 is SNHLY and CDR2 is FYNNEI. For the CDR3, the DNA is TGTGCCAGCAGTGCGACTAGCGGGAGCACCGGGGAGCTGTTTTTT. Amino acid sequence: CASSATSGSTGELFF.

This sequence joins TRBV2 and TRBJ2-5; the D is unclear. Per germline, CDR1 SNHLY and CDR2 FYNNEI. This CDR3 has 14 residues. The germline V and J ends were trimmed by 6 bases and 1 base, with 12 bases remaining between them. The CDR3 region is CASSNSRAQETQYF. The CDR3 DNA reads TGTGCCAGCAGCAATTCGCGCGCCCAAGAGACCCAGTACTTC.

V and J are TRBV29-1 and TRBJ1-4; tentative D call: TRBD1 (6 bases). The CDR3 loop spans 16 amino acids. With 5 bases removed from V and 0 bases from J, the gap between germline ends came to 16 bases. The V gene's germline CDR1 is SQVTM and CDR2 ANQGSEA. CDR3 sequence (DNA): TGCAGCGTTTCCATCGGACAGCCTGCAACTAATGAAAAACTGTTTTTT. Protein sequence: CSVSIGQPATNEKLFF.

The genes are TRBV28 and TRBJ1-4; 12 bases line up with TRBD1. Germline V gives CDR1 MDHEN, CDR2 SYDVKM. J gave up 8 bases and V 6 bases, and 4 bases lay outside the gene matches. The CDR3 covers 14 residues. The CDR3 loop is CASRRDRGREKLFF. CDR3 bases: TGTGCCAGCAGGCGGGACAGGGGGCGCGAAAAACTGTTTTTT.

This clone was counted a few times. The rearrangement uses TRBV6-5 and TRBJ2-1; D perhaps matches TRBD2 (6 bases). There are 15 residues in the CDR3. Trimming pared 6 bases from V and 1 base from J, leaving 13 bases between. CDR1 and CDR2 from the germline V gene are MNHEY and SVGAGI. CDR3 bases: TGTGCCAGCAGACCTCCCGGGAGTTCCTACAATGAGCAGTTCTTC. Translating gives CASRPPGSSYNEQFF.